This T cell receptor (beta chain) was documented in a study of spatial heterogeneity in lung cancer. Looking at the study overall: The count of detected beta-chain sequences consistently exceeded that of alpha-chain sequences.

TCRdb re-called the 5' RACE reads with MiXCR, one entry per CDR3 protein. The sample contains some 44,000 distinct CDR3 sequences, roughly an eighth of which appear only once. Specified time point: sample taken at primary tumor resection. The sequenced material consisted of unsorted whole RNA from tumor, nontumor lung or frozen PBMC. The donor population consisted of some 67 patients with untreated, early-stage non-small cell lung cancer. The length of the CDR3 is 17 residues. Per germline, CDR1 SEHNR and CDR2 FQNEAQ (reference sequence). Trimming pared 7 bases from V and 0 bases from J, leaving 19 bases between.

The chain joins TRBV7-9 to TRBJ2-4, with D unresolved. The origin of this receptor is a male donor with early-stage non-small cell lung cancer. Specimen: PBMCs, collected at surgery. The CDR3 loop reads CASTSVLNTGAKNIQYF. Written as DNA, the CDR3 is TGTGCCAGCACCTCTGTACTTAATACGGGAGCCAAAAACATTCAGTACTTC.